These 18 T cell receptor beta chains share one sample of origin, sequenced in a study of CD8+CD57+ T cells in acquired aplastic anemia. Template material for TCR beta VDJ and CDR3 profiling consisted of genomic DNA. MiXCR, applied by TCRdb to the reads, yields one record per CDR3 protein. The repertoire has 310,000 or so distinct CDR3 sequences, approximately 58% of them found once; the top ten carry 1% to 1.5%. Patients included in sequencing had previously demonstrated CD8+CD57+ cell expansion by flow cytometry. The source material was sorted CD4+, CD8+, or CD8+CD57+ T cells (not recorded which) from PBMCs. The receptor set was obtained from a human donor with aplastic anemia.

The chain links TRBV6-2 or TRBV6-3 to TRBJ1-1, with D hard to call. V lost 2 bases, J lost 1 base, and 8 bases lay in between. Germline CDR1 MNHEY, CDR2 SVGEGT. CDR3 length: 14 amino acids. CDR3 protein: CASSYGLSNTEAFF. The CDR3 DNA reads TGTGCCAGCAGTTACGGGCTTTCGAACACTGAAGCTTTCTTT.

This clonotype turned up a few times. The V call is TRBV19, the J call TRBJ1-1, with D hard to call. V was cut by 6 bases and J by 4 bases, with 15 bases left in between. CDR1 is LNHDA and CDR2 is SQIVND in the germline V gene (reference sequence). The CDR3 consists of 14 residues. The CDR3 loop reads CASRDPRNFTEAFF. The CDR3 DNA reads TGTGCCAGTAGGGATCCCAGAAACTTCACTGAAGCTTTCTTT.

This clonotype was detected ten times or more. At one end the junction does not follow the germline gene, possibly because of a read error. The V gene is TRBV5-1, the J gene TRBJ2-7, with D maybe TRBD1 (7 bases). Per the germline V gene, CDR1 is SGHRS and CDR2 is YFSETQ. The CDR3 is 15 amino acids. The CDR3 DNA reads TGCGCCAGCAGCTTGGACGCGGGACAGACCTACGAGCAGTGCTTC. This gives the protein CASSLDAGQTYEQCF.

This clonotype was seen ten or more times. The CDR3 protein is CASSSSSGRALETQYF. CDR3 bases: TGTGCCAGCAGCTCCTCTAGCGGGAGGGCCTTGGAGACCCAGTACTTC. The gene calls are TRBV9 and TRBJ2-5; TRBD2 matches 12 bases. CDR1 and CDR2 (germline): SGDLS, YYNGEE. The CDR3 length is 16 residues. V was clipped by 4 bases and J by 5 bases; unmatched bases: 9.

V gene TRBV7-3 combines with J gene TRBJ2-3, with 10 bases matching TRBD2. Germline V gives CDR1 SGHTA, CDR2 FQGTGA. Losses at the gene ends were 5 bases for V and 0 bases for J; bases not matched to a gene: 5. The CDR3 runs to 16 residues. Here the CDR3 DNA reads TGTGCCAGCAGCCCTCGGACTAGCGGTAGCACAGATACGCAGTATTTT. Translating it yields CASSPRTSGSTDTQYF. Full variable domain (rest looked up from reference TRBV7-3 and TRBJ2-3): GAGVSQTPSNKVTEKGKYVELRCDPISGHTALYWYRQSLGQGPEFLIYFQGTGAADDSGLPNDRFFAVRPEGSVSTLKIQRTERGDSAVYLCASSPRTSGSTDTQYFGPGTRLTVL.

This clonotype was detected ten times or more. The V call is TRBV2, the J call TRBJ1-4; possible D gene TRBD1, 5 bases. CDR3 length: 16 amino acids. Trimming took off 4 bases at V and 4 bases at J, with 16 bases between the two ends. Germline CDR1 reads SNHLY; CDR2 reads FYNNEI. DNA for the CDR3: TGTGCCAGCAGTGTCGGTCAGGGCATAAGTAATGAAAAACTGTTTTTT. Residues: CASSVGQGISNEKLFF.

V and J are TRBV20-1 and TRBJ1-2; no reliable D call. Trimming cost V 5 bases and J 8 bases, with 12 bases left between them. The CDR3 runs 11 residues. CDR1 is DFQATT and CDR2 is SNEGSKA in the germline V gene (reference sequence). Written as DNA, the CDR3 is TGCAGTGCTCCTCTGAGGGCGGGCTACACCTTC. Its translation is CSAPLRAGYTF.

This clonotype was seen ten or more times. The V gene is TRBV7-8, the J gene TRBJ2-7; D is possibly TRBD1 (5 bases). CDR1 and CDR2 (germline): SGHVS, FQNEAQ. The V end was cut by 8 bases, the J end by 1 base, with 9 bases between. The CDR3 covers 12 residues. CDR3 DNA sequence: TGTGCCAGCGGCGACAGTTCCTACGAGCAGTACTTC. Its translation: CASGDSSYEQYF.

This clonotype occurred a few times. The chain couples TRBV10-3 to TRBJ2-6; D call uncertain. The CDR3 is 17 residues long. Trimming removed 4 bases from V and 0 bases from J, with 13 bases in between. CDR1 ENHRY and CDR2 SYGVKD come from the germline V gene. The CDR3 coding sequence is TGTGCCATCAGTGGGGATGGAGTGAGCTCTGGGGCCAACGTCCTGACTTTC. It translates to CAISGDGVSSGANVLTF.

The rearrangement joins TRBV10-1 to TRBJ2-1; 7 bases are a match to TRBD2. Germline CDR1 is WNHNN and CDR2 is SYGVQD (reference sequence). The length of the CDR3 is 14 residues. V shed 3 bases, J shed 9 bases, and the junction held 8 bases outside the gene matches. CDR3 sequence reads: CASSDRAGEGEQFF. CDR3 DNA sequence: TGCGCCAGCAGTGACCGGGCGGGAGAAGGTGAGCAGTTCTTC.

On this clonotype itself: The DNA is left out, because the CDR3 cannot be placed on it with certainty; the CDR3 is given as TCRdb lists it. The CDR3 spells CASTSDRRNTEAFF. J is TRBJ1-1 and V is TRBV19; the table's D call TRBD1 went unverified against the DNA. Both ends counted, the CDR3 spans 14 residues. The V gene's germline CDR1 is LNHDA and CDR2 SQIVND (reference sequence).

The chain recombines TRBV29-1 with TRBJ1-3, with TRBD1 matching 8 bases. The CDR3 covers 14 residues. Germline lookup yields CDR1 SQVTM and CDR2 ANQGSEA. V shed 7 bases, J shed 1 base, and the junction held 6 bases outside the gene matches. CDR3 loop: CSGTTGGSGNTIYF. The CDR3, as DNA: TGCAGCGGGACAACAGGGGGGTCTGGAAACACCATATATTTT.

The rearrangement joins TRBV7-9 to TRBJ2-7; a weak D match, TRBD1 (6 bases). Germline assignment: CDR1 SEHNR and CDR2 FQNEAQ (reference sequence). The CDR3 runs to 17 residues. Trimming pared 9 bases from V and 5 bases from J, leaving 29 bases between. The CDR3: CARADRRWNYRVHEQYF. DNA for the CDR3: TGTGCCAGGGCGGACCGCCGTTGGAACTACAGGGTCCACGAGCAGTACTTC.

This clonotype was seen repeatedly, ten times or more. This chain uses TRBV19 with TRBJ1-1; D is ambiguous. Per germline, CDR1 LNHDA and CDR2 SQIVND (reference sequence). V shed 0 bases and J shed 5 bases, with 7 bases lying between them. The CDR3 sequence is 13 residues long. CDR3 protein: CASSIEASTEAFF. The CDR3 coding sequence is TGTGCCAGTAGTATAGAGGCCTCGACTGAAGCTTTCTTT.

For this clonotype: The CDR3 ends on some other residue instead of the conserved phenylalanine or tryptophan, so this is likely a read error. It is unclear where the CDR3 begins or ends on the DNA, so no DNA is shown, and the CDR3 is as TCRdb lists it. The genes are TRBV11-2 and TRBJ2-1; TRBD2 is the table's D call and was not checked against the DNA. Germline V gives CDR1 SGHAT, CDR2 FQNNGV. The CDR3 adds up to 18 amino acids, both ends counted. Here the CDR3 reads CASSPRLQKREAPTMSSC.

V is TRBV19 and J is TRBJ2-7; D unresolved. Germline V gene lookup returns CDR1 LNHDA and CDR2 SQIVND (reference sequence). V was pared by 8 bases and J by 1 base, with 15 bases between. This CDR3 comprises 14 residues. CDR3 protein: CASGTRTGSYEQYF. CDR3 sequence (DNA): TGTGCCAGTGGTACAAGAACGGGTTCCTACGAGCAGTACTTC.

This chain connects TRBV10-3 to TRBJ2-7; D gene ambiguous. The CDR3 totals 11 residues. V lost 5 bases and J 4 bases, leaving 6 bases between the germline ends. Per germline, CDR1 ENHRY and CDR2 SYGVKD. This chain's CDR3 is CAISLGYEQYF. The CDR3 DNA reads as TGTGCCATCAGTTTAGGATACGAGCAGTACTTC.

This chain links TRBV9 with TRBJ2-7, with a possible D match to TRBD1 (6 bases). The DNA matches TRBJ2-5 better at its end, which makes the J call doubtful. Germline V lookup: CDR1 SGDLS, CDR2 YYNGEE. This CDR3 region has 15 residues. The DNA for the CDR3 is TGTGCCAGCAGCGTAGGAGGGGGATACGCAGAGACCCAGTACTTC. This codes for CASSVGGGYAETQYF.